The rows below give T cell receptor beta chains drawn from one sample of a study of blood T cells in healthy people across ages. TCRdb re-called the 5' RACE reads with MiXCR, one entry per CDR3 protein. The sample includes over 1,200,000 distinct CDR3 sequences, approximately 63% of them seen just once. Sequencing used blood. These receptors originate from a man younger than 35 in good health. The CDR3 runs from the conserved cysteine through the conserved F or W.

CSVDGLVGSSYEQYF	TRBJ2-7	TRBV29-1
CASSSGGVSRELFF	TRBJ2-2	TRBV4-3
CSVGNRVGETQYF	TRBJ2-5	TRBV29-1
CASSPHMENGYTF	TRBJ1-2	TRBV19
CATSRMTGDEKLFF	TRBJ1-4	TRBV15
CASSQDPDTGELFF	TRBJ2-2	TRBV4-1
CATSVQRNSYEQYF	TRBJ2-7	TRBV15
CASSQDSGRYNSPLHF	TRBJ1-6	TRBV4-1
CASSLTLAGGMDEQFF	TRBJ2-1	TRBV5-1
CASSYSGRGGSTDTQYF	TRBJ2-3	TRBV6-5
CSVQGLLGDGANVLTF	TRBJ2-6	TRBV29-1
CATLRTSQAEAFF	TRBJ1-1	TRBV10-3
CASSDWVGQETQYF	TRBJ2-5	TRBV6-5
CASSTSGVASEQYF	NA	TRBV11-2
CASRRSQGIYEQFF	TRBJ2-1	TRBV6-2/TRBV6-3
CSARWDRGTYNEQFF	TRBJ2-1	TRBV20-1
CASSPGGYADTQYF	TRBJ2-3	TRBV18
CASSLATSGHNEQFF	TRBJ2-1	TRBV7-6
CASSRAGRDEAFF	TRBJ1-1	TRBV7-8
CASSQIPDRGDEQYF	TRBJ2-7	TRBV4-1
CASSIELAGGLAKNIQYF	TRBJ2-4	TRBV10-2
CASSRPGGRGEKLFF	TRBJ1-4	TRBV4-1
CASRTTGNTDTQYF	TRBJ2-3	TRBV28
CASSSRQTPYEQYF	TRBJ2-7	TRBV5-1
CASSRGILAGGLDEQYF	NA	TRBV4-3
CASRTTDLVTDTQYF	TRBJ2-3	TRBV6-5
CASSSRQGLSEQYF	NA	TRBV5-1
CASSEWSGRKYNEQFF	TRBJ2-1	TRBV25-1